Following are 3 T cell receptor beta chains from one sample sequenced in a study of CD8 T cells in ankylosing spondylitis (dated by TCRdb to about 2017). Receptor libraries were prepared by 5' RACE. Reads for this sample came from an Illumina HiSeq 2500. The raw public reads went through TCRdb reprocessing: fastp at Q25, MiXCR clone calling, in-frame beta chains kept. Entries are consolidated by CDR3 protein sequence, retaining the most common genes and DNA. The sample table records fewer than 250,000 distinct CDR3 sequences; over 9.5% of these occur just once. Together, the top ten hold approximately 20% of the sample. The sequenced sample consisted of blood, either unsorted or a sorted T cell fraction (not recorded which). Receptor source: a male donor with ankylosing spondylitis or in good health (not recorded which).

In its sample, this clonotype was seen a few times. The rearrangement uses TRBV7-3 and TRBJ1-6; maybe TRBD1 (5 bases). Deletions cut 6 bases from V and 6 bases from J, with 9 bases between. CDR1 is SGHTA, CDR2 FQGTGA, per germline. The CDR3 loop spans 13 amino acids. The DNA of the CDR3 is TGTGCCAGCAGGGCGACAGTTAATTCACCCCTCCACTTT. Its protein product is CASRATVNSPLHF.

This clonotype was picked up many times. The gene calls are TRBV12-3 or TRBV12-4 and TRBJ2-1; TRBD1 aligns across 7 bases. The CDR3 is made up of 11 amino acids. V lost 5 bases, J lost 12 bases, and 4 bases stayed unmatched. The CDR3 DNA sequence: TGTGCCAGCAGTGCGACAGGGCGGCAGTTCTTC. Protein sequence: CASSATGRQFF.

This clonotype was observed at least ten times. This sequence joins TRBV20-1 and TRBJ2-1, with a weak D call TRBD2 (8 bases). The CDR3 sequence is 14 residues long. The germline V and J ends were trimmed by 2 bases and 7 bases, with 15 bases remaining between them. Germline V gene lookup returns CDR1 DFQATT and CDR2 SNEGSKA (reference sequence). The CDR3 bases are TGCAGTGCTAGACCGGCGGGGGGACAGAATGAGCAGTTCTTC. It yields the protein CSARPAGGQNEQFF.